Listed here is a single T cell receptor (beta chain). The junction had 11 bases not matched to a gene; V was cut back by 5 bases and J by 4 bases. Germline V gives CDR1 SEHNR, CDR2 FQNEAQ (reference sequence). The CDR3 is 16 amino acids. These data are taken from a study of T cells in Graves' hyperthyroidism and ophthalmopathy. Using RNA transcripts as the source, TCR beta CDR3 regions were amplified. HTBI primers were employed in a first-round RT-PCR of the TCR CDR3. TCRdb independently ran MiXCR on the multiplex PCR reads; one entry per CDR3 protein. The sample contains approximately 600,000 distinct CDR3 sequences, approximately 13% of which appear only once. Patients were excluded because of uncontrolled infection, other autoimmune disease, pregnancy or lactation.

The clonotype was recovered from a woman aged 25 to 39 with Graves' hyperthyroidism that later progressed to Graves' ophthalmopathy. What was sequenced was blood. V and J are TRBV7-9 and TRBJ2-1; TRBD2 agrees at 7 bases. CDR3: CASSGVGLAAYNEQFF. CDR3 nucleotide sequence: TGTGCCAGCAGCGGCGTAGGGCTAGCGGCTTACAATGAGCAGTTCTTC. The entire variable domain, with the rest obtained from reference TRBV7-9 and TRBJ2-1, is as follows: DTGVSQNPRHKITKRGQNVTFRCDPISEHNRLYWYRQTLGQGPEFLTYFQNEAQLEKSRLLSDRFSAERPKGSFSTLEIQRTEQGDSAMYLCASSGVGLAAYNEQFFGPGTRLTVL.